This T cell receptor beta chain comes out of a study of cytomegalovirus exposure and HLA in healthy donors. PCR was performed using 60 Vbeta and 13 Jbeta primers. Sequenced by immunoSEQ multiplex PCR; TCRdb stores in-frame clones only, minus some. The profile shows more than 150,000 clones, around 86% of them singletons. The CDR3 has 15 amino acids. V lost 0 bases and J 3 bases, leaving 12 bases between the germline ends. The germline CDR1 and CDR2 sequences are SQVTM and ANQGSEA. With regard to this clone: Its antigen is unidentified.

Study-level findings and limits: Previously analyzed data showed that most TCR beta V segments were productive at a frequency of about 87% or about 30%.

This TCR derives from a man aged 45-65 years in good health and CMV-seronegative. Sequencing input: PBMCs. The gene calls are TRBV29-1 and TRBJ2-1; D may be TRBD2 (5 bases). CDR3 nucleotides: TGCAGCGTTGAAGATCGACGGGGATACTACAATGAGCAGTTCTTC. Protein: CSVEDRRGYYNEQFF.